The 31 T cell receptor beta chains below come from one sample, sequenced in a study of technical replicates of blood from several donors. Sequenced by immunoSEQ multiplex PCR; TCRdb stores in-frame clones only, minus some. The repertoire has some 87,000 clones, around 90% of them found once; the top ten carry 0.3% to 0.45%. Sequencing used T cells isolated from PBMCs. The receptors stem from a human donor in good health.

This chain links TRBV7-3 with TRBJ2-5; TRBD1 matches at 7 bases. CDR3 size: 15 residues. V lost 2 bases to trimming and J lost 1 base; unmatched junction nucleotides: 4. Germline-derived CDR1 and CDR2 are SGHTA and FQGTGA. This CDR3 reads CASSLVAGGQETQYF. In DNA, the CDR3 is TGTGCCAGCAGCTTAGTAGCAGGGGGCCAAGAGACCCAGTACTTC.

The V and J genes are TRBV7-2 and TRBJ1-3; D call uncertain. Trimming left V 0 bases short and J 1 base short, with 7 bases between. The germline gives CDR1 SGHTA, CDR2 FQGNSA. The CDR3 totals 15 residues. The chain's CDR3 is CASSLASRSGNTIYF. CDR3 nucleotides: TGTGCCAGCAGCTTAGCGTCCAGGTCTGGAAACACCATATATTTT.

This chain joins TRBV7-9 and TRBJ1-2; 8 positions agree with TRBD1. Losses at the gene ends were 5 bases for V and 4 bases for J; bases not matched to a gene: 6. This CDR3 spans 14 amino acids. Germline CDR1 reads SEHNR; CDR2 reads FQNEAQ (reference sequence). CDR3 sequence: CASSLLTGGYGYTF. CDR3 coding DNA: TGTGCCAGCAGCCTCCTTACAGGGGGCTATGGCTACACCTTC. Based on the CDR3 plus reference TRBV7-9 and TRBJ1-2, the full variable domain is DTGVSQNPRHKITKRGQNVTFRCDPISEHNRLYWYRQTLGQGPEFLTYFQNEAQLEKSRLLSDRFSAERPKGSFSTLEIQRTEQGDSAMYLCASSLLTGGYGYTFGSGTRLTVV.

This chain links TRBV15 with TRBJ2-7; D unclear. V was clipped by 0 bases and J by 0 bases, with 9 bases between them. Germline V gene sequence: CDR1 LNHNV, CDR2 YYDKDF (reference sequence). This CDR3 is 15 amino acids long. CDR3 amino acids: CATSRDFESSYEQYF. The CDR3 DNA is TGTGCCACCAGCAGAGATTTTGAGTCCTCCTACGAGCAGTACTTC.

The V and J genes are TRBV6-5 and TRBJ2-2, with D possibly being TRBD1 (5 bases). The germline gives CDR1 MNHEY, CDR2 SVGAGI. V lost 0 bases and J 8 bases, leaving 13 bases between the germline ends. CDR3 length: 15 residues. The CDR3 reads CASSYSTDTLGELFF. As DNA, the CDR3 is TGTGCCAGCAGTTACTCGACAGATACCCTAGGGGAGCTGTTTTTT.

This clone was counted once. The V gene is TRBV5-6, the J gene TRBJ1-4; 8 nucleotides agree with TRBD1. Germline V lookup: CDR1 SGHDT, CDR2 YYEEEE. CDR3 size: 17 residues. After removal of 6 bases from V and 0 bases from J, the junction contained 10 bases not matched to a gene. The CDR3 loop reads CASIKTGDRSTNEKLFF. In DNA, the CDR3 is TGTGCCAGCATCAAGACAGGGGATCGATCAACTAATGAAAAACTGTTTTTT.

This chain links TRBV4-1 with TRBJ2-5; 7 bases fit TRBD2. The germline V gene encodes CDR1 MGHRA and CDR2 YSYEKL. Trimming took 4 bases from V and 3 from J; bases not matched to a gene: 11. This CDR3 has 16 residues. The CDR3: CASSRSGLSGEETQYF. CDR3 DNA: TGCGCCAGCAGCCGCTCCGGTCTGAGCGGGGAAGAGACCCAGTACTTC.

The chain recombines TRBV18 with TRBJ2-1, with 7 bases identical to TRBD2. CDR1 and CDR2 from the germline V gene are KGHSH and LQKENI. J lost 7 bases, V lost 3 bases, and 9 bases had no gene match. There are 15 residues in the CDR3. This chain's CDR3 is CASSPLTGGENEQFF. CDR3 DNA: TGTGCCAGCTCACCTCTTACGGGAGGTGAGAATGAGCAGTTCTTC.

The CDR3 protein is CASSLGSGGPYEQYF. CDR3 bases: TGTGCCAGCAGCTTAGGTTCGGGAGGGCCCTACGAGCAGTACTTC. V and J are TRBV11-1 and TRBJ2-7; TRBD2 agrees at 8 bases. The germline gives CDR1 SGHAT, CDR2 FQDESV (reference sequence). CDR3 length: 15 residues. J gave up 2 bases and V 1 base, and 4 bases lay outside the gene matches.

This chain joins TRBV7-8 and TRBJ2-7, with a possible D match to TRBD2 (6 bases). This CDR3 has 15 residues. Looked up from germline, CDR1 is SGHVS and CDR2 is FQNEAQ. The V gene lost 3 bases and the J gene lost 0 bases, with 12 bases spanning the gap. The CDR3 nucleotides are TGTGCCAGCAGCTTGCCCGCGGGGTCCTCCTACGAGCAGTACTTC. Amino acid sequence: CASSLPAGSSYEQYF.

The count of this clone is one. V and J are TRBV6-6 and TRBJ2-3, with 8 bases fitting TRBD2. Germline CDR1 and CDR2: MNHNY and SVGAGI (reference sequence). CDR3 length equals 16 residues. The J segment lost 3 bases and the V segment lost 2 bases, leaving 7 bases of the junction unmatched. CDR3 region: CASSYDPGLETDTQYF. The CDR3 DNA is TGTGCCAGCAGTTACGACCCGGGACTAGAAACAGATACGCAGTATTTT.

This clone showed up just once. The rearrangement links TRBV4-2 to TRBJ2-7; the match to TRBD2 covers 8 bases. The CDR3 sequence is 14 residues long. Germline V CDR1 and CDR2: LGHNA, YNFKEQ. V dropped 1 base and J dropped 6; count of bases not matched to a gene: 5. This CDR3 is CASSQGRAGGEQYF. CDR3 coding DNA: TGTGCCAGCAGCCAAGGAAGGGCGGGAGGCGAGCAGTACTTC.

The gene calls are TRBV4-3 and TRBJ2-5; maybe TRBD2 (5 bases). Germline V lookup: CDR1 LGHNA, CDR2 YSLEER. The CDR3 covers 14 residues. Trimming removed 1 base at V and 3 bases at J, with 9 bases between. CDR3 in amino acids: CASSQGGFEETQYF. In DNA, the CDR3 is TGCGCCAGCAGCCAAGGCGGGTTCGAAGAGACCCAGTACTTC.

The CDR3, as DNA: TGTGCCAGCAGCTCCTATGACAGTCTCAATCAGCCCCAGCATTTT. This translates into CASSSYDSLNQPQHF. This chain uses TRBV7-2 with TRBJ1-5, with a tentative D call TRBD1 (5 bases). Trimming cost V 4 bases and J 3 bases, with 13 bases left between them. The length of the CDR3 is 15 residues. Germline CDR1 SGHTA, CDR2 FQGNSA.

The CDR3 sequence is CASSLDSYNEQFF. The CDR3 DNA sequence: TGTGCCAGCAGTTTGGACAGCTACAATGAGCAGTTCTTC. This rearrangement joins TRBV28 to TRBJ2-1, with D tentatively TRBD1 (6 bases). The CDR3 has 13 residues. Trimming removed 3 bases from V and 3 bases from J, with 6 bases in between. Looked up from germline, CDR1 is MDHEN and CDR2 is SYDVKM.

This clone appeared a single time. The chain is built from TRBV11-2 and TRBJ2-1; 7 bases map to TRBD2. With 7 bases clipped from V and 7 bases from J, the junction kept 7 bases outside the gene matches. There are 13 residues in the CDR3. The germline gives CDR1 SGHAT, CDR2 FQNNGV. DNA for the CDR3: TGTGCCAGCACTCCTGCGGGAGTAAATGAGCAGTTCTTC. Its translation is CASTPAGVNEQFF.

The chain couples TRBV5-8 to TRBJ2-1, with 7 bases lining up with TRBD1. Germline V lookup: CDR1 SGHTS, CDR2 YDEGEE. The CDR3 has 14 amino acids. V was clipped by 7 bases and J by 6 bases; unmatched bases: 10. The CDR3 DNA reads TGTGCCAGCGGGACAGTCGAAAGGGTCAATGAGCAGTTCTTC. The encoded protein is CASGTVERVNEQFF.

The CDR3 DNA follows: TGTGCCAGCAGCTTAGATGGGACTGTCCCGCTCGAGCAGTACTTC. This codes for CASSLDGTVPLEQYF. The chain employs TRBV7-8 and TRBJ2-7; D might be TRBD2 (6 bases). This CDR3 region has 15 residues. Germline lookup yields CDR1 SGHVS and CDR2 FQNEAQ. V was cut by 1 base and J by 6 bases, with 16 bases left in between.

The chain recombines TRBV7-9 with TRBJ2-3, with TRBD2 identical over 9 bases. Trimming took 0 bases from V and 5 from J; bases not matched to a gene: 3. The CDR3 is 15 amino acids. Germline values: CDR1 SEHNR, CDR2 FQNEAQ (reference sequence). CDR3 in amino acids: CASSLAAGGVDTQYF. The CDR3, as DNA: TGTGCCAGCAGCTTAGCGGCGGGAGGGGTAGATACGCAGTATTTT.

This chain uses TRBV7-8 with TRBJ2-7, with TRBD2 identical over 11 bases. The V segment lost 0 bases and the J segment 0 bases; nucleotides outside the gene matches: 7. CDR3 size: 18 residues. Germline loops: CDR1 SGHVS, CDR2 FQNEAQ. CDR3 protein: CASSLAHGTSGLSYEQYF. The CDR3 DNA reads as TGTGCCAGCAGCTTAGCCCATGGGACTAGCGGACTCTCCTACGAGCAGTACTTC. The variable domain in full, with the rest retrieved from reference TRBV7-8 and TRBJ2-7, is GAGVSQSPRYKVAKRGQDVALRCDPISGHVSLFWYQQALGQGPEFLTYFQNEAQLDKSGLPSDRFFAERPEGSVSTLKIQRTQQEDSAVYLCASSLAHGTSGLSYEQYFGPGTRLTVT.

The chain is built from TRBV7-8 and TRBJ2-1; tentatively, D is TRBD2 (6 bases). The V and J ends lost 2 bases and 0 bases respectively, with 11 bases between them. The germline gives CDR1 SGHVS, CDR2 FQNEAQ. The CDR3 sequence is 16 residues long. CDR3 in DNA: TGTGCCAGCAGCTTAACTAGCCAGAACTCCTACAATGAGCAGTTCTTC. This gives the protein CASSLTSQNSYNEQFF.

This chain links TRBV7-9 with TRBJ1-1; 8 bases agree with TRBD1. Unmatched junction bases numbered 7, after V lost 5 bases and J lost 11 bases. The CDR3 runs to 12 residues. In germline, CDR1 is SEHNR, CDR2 FQNEAQ (reference sequence). The CDR3 spells CASSPDRVHAFF. Here the CDR3 DNA reads TGTGCCAGCAGCCCGGACAGGGTACATGCTTTCTTT. The whole variable domain, filled in from reference TRBV7-9 and TRBJ1-1, reads DTGVSQNPRHKITKRGQNVTFRCDPISEHNRLYWYRQTLGQGPEFLTYFQNEAQLEKSRLLSDRFSAERPKGSFSTLEIQRTEQGDSAMYLCASSPDRVHAFFGQGTRLTVV.

J is TRBJ2-5 and V is TRBV11-2; D might be TRBD1 (6 bases). From germline, CDR1 is SGHAT and CDR2 FQNNGV. Trimming cost V 6 bases and J 5 bases, with 19 bases left between them. There are 15 residues in the CDR3. CDR3 bases: TGTGCCAGCAGTCACCTTCCTCAGGGGCGGGAGACCCAGTACTTC. It encodes CASSHLPQGRETQYF. Combining the CDR3 with reference TRBV11-2 and TRBJ2-5 gives the whole variable domain EAGVAQSPRYKIIEKRQSVAFWCNPISGHATLYWYQQILGQGPKLLIQFQNNGVVDDSQLPKDRFSAERLKGVDSTLKIQPAKLEDSAVYLCASSHLPQGRETQYFGPGTRLLVL.

CDR3 nucleotides: TGCGCCAGCAGCTTGCGGGGGACCGAAAACATTCAGTACTTC. It is translated as CASSLRGTENIQYF. The V call is TRBV5-1, the J call TRBJ2-4; a weak D match, TRBD2 (6 bases). This CDR3 comprises 14 residues. V was clipped by 1 base and J by 5 bases, with 10 bases between them. The germline V gene has CDR1 SGHRS and CDR2 YFSETQ.

The chain recombines TRBV13 with TRBJ2-1, with 9 bases that match TRBD2. CDR3 length: 15 amino acids. CDR1 is PRHDT and CDR2 is FYEKMQ in the germline V gene (reference sequence). V shed 0 bases, J shed 3 bases, and the junction held 0 bases outside the gene matches. This chain's CDR3 is CASSLGTSGYNEQFF. The CDR3 nucleotides read TGTGCCAGCAGCTTAGGGACTAGCGGCTACAATGAGCAGTTCTTC. Together with reference TRBV13 and TRBJ2-1, the CDR3 gives the full variable domain: AAGVIQSPRHLIKEKRETATLKCYPIPRHDTVYWYQQGPGQDPQFLISFYEKMQSDKGSIPDRFSAQQFSDYHSELNMSSLELGDSALYFCASSLGTSGYNEQFFGPGTRLTVL.

This clone appeared a few times. This chain links TRBV21-1 with TRBJ1-1. TRBV21-1 is reported as a pseudogene. There are 13 residues in the CDR3. CDR3 nucleotides: TGTGCCAGCAGCTGTAACGGGAACACTGAAGCTTTCTTT. Translation gives CASSCNGNTEAFF.

This chain joins TRBV10-2 and TRBJ1-4, with 7 bases lining up with TRBD1. Looked up from germline, CDR1 is WSHSY and CDR2 is SAAADI. V lost 5 bases and J lost 8; bases outside the gene matches: 17. The CDR3 has 17 amino acids. This CDR3 is CASSPLWQGVFGEKLFF. In DNA, the CDR3 is TGCGCCAGCAGTCCCCTGTGGCAGGGGGTGTTTGGGGAAAAACTGTTTTTT.

The gene calls are TRBV2 and TRBJ2-2, with 8 bases that match TRBD1. Germline V gene sequence: CDR1 SNHLY, CDR2 FYNNEI. CDR3 length: 13 amino acids. V gave up 6 bases and J gave up 6 bases; unmatched junction bases: 3. The CDR3 spells CASRDRVAGELFF. The CDR3 DNA follows: TGTGCCAGCAGGGACAGGGTGGCCGGGGAGCTGTTTTTT. Filled out from reference TRBV2 and TRBJ2-2, the complete variable domain reads EPEVTQTPSHQVTQMGQEVILRCVPISNHLYFYWYRQILGQKVEFLVSFYNNEISEKSEIFDDQFSVERPDGSNFTLKIRSTKLEDSAMYFCASRDRVAGELFFGEGSRLTVL.

The chain has TRBV7-9 and TRBJ1-1, with D maybe TRBD1 (5 bases). The ends were cut back, 6 bases at V and 3 bases at J, with 11 bases in the middle. The germline V gene has CDR1 SEHNR and CDR2 FQNEAQ (reference sequence). This CDR3 region has 13 residues. CDR3 nucleotides: TGTGCCAGCAGATTCCAGGGTGACACTGAAGCTTTCTTT. Amino acids: CASRFQGDTEAFF.

V is TRBV5-1 and J is TRBJ1-2; 10 bases agree with TRBD1. After removal of 1 base from V and 3 bases from J, the junction contained 12 bases not matched to a gene. Germline assignment: CDR1 SGHRS and CDR2 YFSETQ. The CDR3 sequence is 18 residues long. CDR3 region: CASSLQPTGGERDYGYTF. The CDR3, as DNA: TGCGCCAGCAGCTTGCAGCCGACAGGGGGCGAGAGAGACTATGGCTACACCTTC.

This chain joins TRBV7-3 and TRBJ2-5, with 11 bases identical to TRBD1. Germline V gene sequence: CDR1 SGHTA, CDR2 FQGTGA. Trimming cost V 4 bases and J 5 bases; bases outside gene matches: 6. The CDR3 sequence is 15 residues long. The CDR3 loop is CASSSWTGGFETQYF. In nucleotides, the CDR3 is TGTGCCAGCAGCTCATGGACAGGGGGCTTTGAGACCCAGTACTTC.